This entry describes one T cell receptor (beta chain). The antigen remains undetermined. This CDR3 comprises 18 residues. The source of the sample is a study of blood T cells in healthy people across ages. Study results and limitations: Observed TCR beta diversity per million T cells went down as age went up. This fall followed a roughly linear course with age.

Sample-barcoded 5' priming and a J-beta primer mix drove a second PCR of 7 to 11 cycles. Every cDNA molecule bore a tag from a template-switch adaptor containing 12 random nucleotides. Researchers report that each sample yielded at least 2.5 million CDR3-containing paired-end reads. From the 5' RACE reads, TCRdb called clonotypes with MiXCR, one entry per CDR3 protein. The sample lists around 850,000 distinct CDR3 sequences, 35% to 40% occurring once. The receptor comes from a man younger than 30 in good health. Specimen: blood. This chain connects TRBV21-1 to TRBJ1-5; the table's D gene call, TRBD1, was not cross checked with the DNA. TRBV21-1 is an annotated pseudogene. In DNA form, the CDR3 reads TGTGCCAGCAGCAGACGAGGTGGGGGGCAGGGTAGCGATCAGCCCCAGCATTTT. Its translation: CASSRRGGGQGSDQPQHF.